One and the same sample provided the 27 T cell receptor beta chains below, sequenced in a study of human T cells and chemical hapten exposure. Documented time point: pre-sensitization, week 0. Treatment noted: therapeutic diphenylcyclopropenone sensitization with weekly scalp DPC. TCRdb processed the RACE reads anew with MiXCR; each CDR3 protein has one entry. The sample has about 300,000 distinct CDR3 sequences; approximately 5% are singletons. Here the sequenced sample was whole blood, taken in connection with sensitization to the hapten diphenylcyclopropenone (DPC). All receptors come from a woman between 18 and 29 years old with alopecia areata. Some clones in this sample may be carry-over from other donors' samples.

This clonotype showed up just a few times. The genes are TRBV7-8 and TRBJ2-3, with TRBD2 as a possible D gene (5 bases). V lost 4 bases, J lost 4 bases, and 6 bases lay in between. Germline CDR1 reads SGHVS; CDR2 reads FQNEAQ. The CDR3 totals 12 residues. CDR3 coding DNA: TGTGCCAGCAGCTCGAGGGCAGATACGCAGTATTTT. Residues: CASSSRADTQYF. Full variable domain (missing parts from reference TRBV7-8 and TRBJ2-3): GAGVSQSPRYKVAKRGQDVALRCDPISGHVSLFWYQQALGQGPEFLTYFQNEAQLDKSGLPSDRFFAERPEGSVSTLKIQRTQQEDSAVYLCASSSRADTQYFGPGTRLTVL.

This clonotype was counted many times. The J gene is TRBJ2-3, the V gene TRBV5-1; 8 bases are a match to TRBD2. This CDR3 region has 16 residues. With 7 bases clipped from V and 3 bases from J, the junction kept 13 bases outside the gene matches. Germline V lookup: CDR1 SGHRS, CDR2 YFSETQ. The CDR3 sequence: CASLRGNTGGTDTQYF. In DNA form, the CDR3 reads TGCGCCAGCCTACGAGGAAACACGGGGGGGACAGATACGCAGTATTTT.

The table lists this clonotype with many counts. The V and J genes are TRBV20-1 and TRBJ2-7; TRBD2 is a possible D gene (5 bases). Trimming took off 3 bases at V and 3 bases at J, with 12 bases between the two ends. CDR3 length: 13 amino acids. Germline V gene sequence: CDR1 DFQATT, CDR2 SNEGSKA (reference sequence). The CDR3 protein is CSASSSGRYEQYF. CDR3 in DNA: TGCAGTGCTAGCAGCAGCGGACGCTACGAGCAGTACTTC.

Ten or more counts support this clonotype. The rearrangement uses TRBV12-3 or TRBV12-4 and TRBJ1-6, with D unclear. The CDR3 is 13 amino acids. The germline V and J ends were trimmed by 4 bases and 3 bases, with 4 bases remaining between them. CDR3 in amino acids: CASSSDYNSPLHF. The CDR3 DNA reads TGTGCCAGCAGTTCCGACTATAATTCACCCCTCCACTTT.

The V gene is TRBV9, the J gene TRBJ2-5, with D tentatively TRBD1 or TRBD2 (6 bases each). V was clipped by 0 bases and J by 1 base, with 13 bases between them. This CDR3 region has 16 residues. The germline V gene has CDR1 SGDLS and CDR2 YYNGEE. DNA of the CDR3: TGTGCCAGCAGCGTAGGGGCAGGGGACTTCCAAGAGACCCAGTACTTC. This encodes CASSVGAGDFQETQYF.

There are a few counts of this clonotype. This sequence joins TRBV29-1 and TRBJ2-3; D is tentatively TRBD1 or TRBD2 (5 bases each). The V end was cut by 4 bases, the J end by 6 bases, with 26 bases between. Germline V lookup: CDR1 SQVTM, CDR2 ANQGSEA. The CDR3 has 17 amino acids. CDR3 loop: CSVVRDTGPKKGDTQYF. In DNA form, the CDR3 reads TGCAGCGTTGTTCGGGATACCGGGCCAAAAAAGGGGGATACGCAGTATTTT.

This clonotype was recorded at least ten times. The chain links TRBV29-1 to TRBJ1-5, with 7 bases fitting TRBD1. The length of the CDR3 is 15 residues. Germline V gene sequence: CDR1 SQVTM, CDR2 ANQGSEA. V shed 5 bases, J shed 5 bases, and the junction held 12 bases outside the gene matches. Here the CDR3 reads CSVPKPRQGYQPQHF. The DNA for the CDR3 is TGCAGCGTTCCTAAGCCCCGACAGGGATATCAGCCCCAGCATTTT.

This clonotype has more than one count but fewer than ten. The DNA for the CDR3 is TGCAGTGCTCCAGATTCGACTAGCGGAAGCACAGATACGCAGTATTTT. This codes for CSAPDSTSGSTDTQYF. This sequence joins TRBV20-1 and TRBJ2-3; the match to TRBD2 covers 9 bases. Germline-derived CDR1 and CDR2 are DFQATT and SNEGSKA (reference sequence). This CDR3 has 16 residues. Losses at the gene ends were 5 bases for V and 0 bases for J; bases not matched to a gene: 9.

This clonotype was recorded many times. In DNA, the CDR3 is TGTGCCAGCAGAAAAACAGGGGCAGACACTGAAGCTTTCTTT. Amino acids: CASRKTGADTEAFF. The chain is built from TRBV6-6 and TRBJ1-1; 7 positions agree with TRBD1. V was pared by 6 bases and J by 3 bases, with 7 bases of the junction left unmatched. Germline V gene lookup returns CDR1 MNHNY and CDR2 SVGAGI (reference sequence). The CDR3 is 14 residues long.

This clonotype was found many times. This CDR3 is CASSDDRSNQPQHF. The CDR3 region has the DNA TGTGCCAGCAGTGACGACAGGAGCAATCAGCCCCAGCATTTT. The chain couples TRBV6-2 or TRBV6-3 to TRBJ1-5; D possibly corresponds to TRBD1 (6 bases). Germline CDR1 and CDR2: MNHEY and SVGEGT. This CDR3 has 14 amino acids. V shed 5 bases and J shed 1 base, with 9 bases lying between them.

This clonotype was picked up a small number of times. The chain joins TRBV12-3 or TRBV12-4 to TRBJ2-7; 8 bases agree with TRBD1. V trimming: 2 bases; J trimming: 5 bases; junction bases outside the gene matches: 5. The length of the CDR3 is 14 residues. The CDR3 region is CASSLPQGANEQYF. CDR3 sequence (DNA): TGTGCCAGCAGTTTACCCCAGGGGGCCAACGAGCAGTACTTC.

This clonotype was counted at least ten times. The J gene is TRBJ1-5, the V gene TRBV13; the match to TRBD1 covers 8 bases. The germline CDR1 and CDR2 sequences are PRHDT and FYEKMQ (reference sequence). Unmatched junction bases numbered 7, after V lost 3 bases and J lost 0 bases. The CDR3 length is 17 residues. CDR3 loop: CASSFSDRVYSNQPQHF. The CDR3 DNA reads as TGTGCCAGCAGCTTCTCGGACAGGGTCTATAGCAATCAGCCCCAGCATTTT.

This clonotype has more than one count but fewer than ten. The chain has TRBV12-5 and TRBJ1-1, with a weak D call TRBD1 (5 bases). CDR1 is LGHNT and CDR2 is FRNRAP in the germline V gene. This CDR3 is 16 amino acids long. Trimming stripped 2 bases from V and 1 base from J, with 14 bases between. The CDR3 loop is CASGLTLDSSNTEAFF. The CDR3 DNA is TGTGCTAGTGGTTTGACCCTCGACAGCTCGAACACTGAAGCTTTCTTT.

The gene calls are TRBV5-5 and TRBJ2-7; D uncertain. The CDR3 covers 14 residues. The ends were cut back, 1 base at V and 0 bases at J, with 8 bases in the middle. CDR1 SGHKS and CDR2 YYEKEE come from the germline V gene (reference sequence). CDR3 DNA: TGTGCCAGCAGCTTGTTCGATCTCTCCTACGAGCAGTACTTC. Translated: CASSLFDLSYEQYF.

The chain couples TRBV5-5 to TRBJ1-6; no firm D call. Germline values: CDR1 SGHKS, CDR2 YYEKEE (reference sequence). The CDR3 consists of 15 residues. Trimming shortened V by 0 bases and J by 6 bases, and 10 bases separated the two germline ends. CDR3 residues: CASSLVSGSNSPLHF. Here the CDR3 DNA reads TGTGCCAGCAGCTTGGTCTCAGGTTCTAATTCACCCCTCCACTTT.

The rearrangement links TRBV27 to TRBJ1-6; D is possibly TRBD1 (6 bases). V lost 8 bases to trimming and J lost 10 bases, with 12 bases between them. Germline assignment: CDR1 MNHEY and CDR2 SMNVEV (reference sequence). The CDR3 length is 12 residues. The CDR3 DNA reads as TGTGCCAGCCAGACAGGAGCCTCACCCCTCCACTTT. Residues: CASQTGASPLHF.

The chain recombines TRBV27 with TRBJ2-4; a possible D gene is TRBD2 (6 bases). Germline V CDR1 and CDR2: MNHEY, SMNVEV (reference sequence). The CDR3 is 12 residues long. V shed 4 bases and J shed 8 bases, with 9 bases lying between them. The CDR3 loop is CASSSTGDIQYF. In DNA, the CDR3 is TGTGCCAGCAGTTCAACGGGGGACATTCAGTACTTC.

This clonotype was counted ten times or more. The chain has TRBV7-3 and TRBJ2-1; 8 bases match TRBD2. The germline V gene has CDR1 SGHTA and CDR2 FQGTGA. Germline trimming cut 5 bases from V and 8 bases from J; bases unmatched to any gene: 11. This CDR3 has 15 residues. In nucleotides, the CDR3 is TGTGCCAGCAGCCGGGGGGGAGACTCTACTCATGAGCAGTTCTTC. Amino acids: CASSRGGDSTHEQFF. The variable domain in full, completed from reference TRBV7-3 and TRBJ2-1, reads GAGVSQTPSNKVTEKGKYVELRCDPISGHTALYWYRQSLGQGPEFLIYFQGTGAADDSGLPNDRFFAVRPEGSVSTLKIQRTERGDSAVYLCASSRGGDSTHEQFFGPGTRLTVL.

The CDR3 sequence: CSVPGQEGPNYGYTF. For the CDR3, the DNA is TGCAGCGTGCCGGGACAGGAAGGTCCAAACTATGGCTACACCTTC. V usage is TRBV29-1 and J usage is TRBJ1-2, with 8 bases aligning to TRBD1. The CDR3 has 15 residues. The V and J ends lost 6 bases and 2 bases, in that order; junction bases with no gene match: 11. The germline V gene has CDR1 SQVTM and CDR2 ANQGSEA.

The chain has TRBV11-2 and TRBJ1-1; 12 positions match TRBD1. The CDR3 consists of 13 residues. Germline CDR1 and CDR2: SGHAT and FQNNGV. Trimming at V came to 5 bases and at J to 10 bases, leaving 5 bases not matched to a gene. The CDR3, as DNA: TGTGCCAGCAGCGGGACAGGGGGCCGTCGAGCTTTCTTT. Protein: CASSGTGGRRAFF.

This clonotype has a count of ten or more. The chain uses TRBV5-1 and TRBJ1-4; D remains ambiguous. The CDR3 contains 16 residues. V was cut by 4 bases and J by 8 bases, with 21 bases left in between. From germline, CDR1 is SGHRS and CDR2 YFSETQ. The CDR3 loop is CASSTGRSRGEEKLFF. For the CDR3, the DNA is TGCGCCAGCAGCACCGGACGCTCCCGAGGAGAGGAAAAACTGTTTTTT.

This chain uses TRBV19 with TRBJ2-1; D call uncertain. CDR1 and CDR2 from the germline V gene are LNHDA and SQIVND (reference sequence). The V end lost 3 bases, the J end lost 4 bases, and 7 bases lay between the germline ends. This CDR3 is built from 13 residues. CDR3 DNA: TGTGCCAGTAGTATTGTCCGATACAATGAGCAGTTCTTC. Amino acid sequence: CASSIVRYNEQFF.

The genes are TRBV6-2 or TRBV6-3 and TRBJ2-6; 7 bases agree with TRBD2. CDR3 length equals 18 residues. Germline V lookup: CDR1 MNHEY, CDR2 SVGEGT. V lost 6 bases to trimming and J lost 0 bases; unmatched junction nucleotides: 11. DNA for the CDR3: TGTGCCAGCAGCTGGAAGAGCGGGGCCCACTCTGGGGCCAACGTCCTGACTTTC. Its protein product is CASSWKSGAHSGANVLTF.

This clonotype was detected only a few times. The chain carries TRBV7-6 and TRBJ2-2; possible D gene TRBD1, 5 bases. The germline V gene encodes CDR1 SGHVS and CDR2 FNYEAQ. This CDR3 is 15 amino acids long. The ends were cut back, 5 bases at V and 5 bases at J, with 15 bases in the middle. CDR3 in DNA: TGTGCCAGCAGCCTGGTGGTCAGGGATACCGGGGAGCTGTTTTTT. Translating gives CASSLVVRDTGELFF. Full variable domain (rest looked up from reference TRBV7-6 and TRBJ2-2): GAGVSQSPRYKVTKRGQDVALRCDPISGHVSLYWYRQALGQGPEFLTYFNYEAQQDKSGLPNDRFSAERPEGSISTLTIQRTEQRDSAMYRCASSLVVRDTGELFFGEGSRLTVL.

The V and J genes are TRBV6-6 and TRBJ1-3, with unresolved D. V was shortened by 0 bases and J by 0 bases, with 12 bases between the two germline ends. The CDR3 runs 17 residues. Germline CDR1 and CDR2: MNHNY and SVGAGI (reference sequence). The CDR3 spells CASSYSPESNSGNTIYF. CDR3 nucleotides: TGTGCCAGCAGTTACTCTCCTGAGAGTAACTCTGGAAACACCATATATTTT.

This rearrangement joins TRBV7-8 to TRBJ2-7; TRBD2 might be the D (7 bases). The CDR3 contains 14 residues. The V and J ends lost 5 bases and 6 bases respectively, with 17 bases between them. Germline loops: CDR1 SGHVS, CDR2 FQNEAQ. The CDR3 sequence is CASSPHGGLSEQYF. The CDR3 DNA reads as TGTGCCAGCAGCCCGCACGGGGGGCTTTCCGAGCAGTACTTC.

The table lists this clonotype with many counts. The rearrangement joins TRBV4-2 to TRBJ2-7, with 8 bases matching TRBD1. The CDR3 has 13 amino acids. V lost 3 bases to trimming and J lost 3 bases; unmatched junction nucleotides: 1. Germline CDR1 LGHNA, CDR2 YNFKEQ. The CDR3 sequence: CASSHDRGYEQYF. CDR3 coding DNA: TGTGCCAGCAGCCACGACAGGGGCTACGAGCAGTACTTC.